These 16 T cell receptor beta chains came from one sample sequenced in a study of T cell repertoires in cytomegalovirus infection. One entry per CDR3 protein, called by TCRdb with MiXCR from the reads. The sample consists of under 90,000 distinct CDR3 sequences, roughly 20% of them appearing once. These TCRs' antigens remain unknown. Sequencing used PBMCs, sequenced either directly or after in vitro stimulation (not recorded which). Source of these receptors: a human donor in good health (CMV status not recorded). Some clones in this sample may be carry-over from other donors' samples.

This clonotype was recorded many times. V gene TRBV7-2 combines with J gene TRBJ1-1; D possibly corresponds to TRBD1 (5 bases). The CDR3 is 14 residues long. The V end lost 2 bases, the J end lost 3 bases, and 10 bases lay between the germline ends. Per germline, CDR1 SGHTA and CDR2 FQGNSA. The CDR3 DNA reads TGTGCCAGCAGCTTAAATCGGGGGGACACTGAAGCTTTCTTT. The encoded protein is CASSLNRGDTEAFF.

This clonotype appeared many times. The V and J genes are TRBV7-2 and TRBJ2-3, with TRBD2 identical over 10 bases. V gave up 3 bases and J gave up 0 bases; unmatched junction bases: 3. The V gene's germline CDR1 is SGHTA and CDR2 FQGNSA. The CDR3 totals 16 residues. The CDR3 nucleotides are TGTGCCAGCAGCTTGCTAGCGGGAGCGAGCACAGATACGCAGTATTTT. It codes for CASSLLAGASTDTQYF.

The CDR3 here is CASSHGGSGYEQFF. As DNA, the CDR3 is TGCGCCAGCAGCCACGGCGGGAGTGGTTATGAGCAGTTCTTC. This chain links TRBV4-3 with TRBJ2-1; 7 bases agree with TRBD2. CDR3 length: 14 amino acids. V shed 3 bases, J shed 8 bases, and the junction held 7 bases outside the gene matches. Germline CDR1 reads LGHNA; CDR2 reads YSLEER.

At least ten counts were recorded for this clonotype. V gene TRBV7-2 combines with J gene TRBJ2-5; 11 positions match TRBD2. The germline gives CDR1 SGHTA, CDR2 FQGNSA. J was trimmed by 5 bases and V by 6 bases; bases with no gene match: 14. This CDR3 spans 17 amino acids. The CDR3 sequence: CASSPVTSGRWIETQYF. In DNA form, the CDR3 reads TGTGCCAGCAGTCCTGTTACTAGCGGGAGATGGATTGAGACCCAGTACTTC.

This clonotype was observed a handful of times. The rearrangement uses TRBV20-1 and TRBJ2-3; D possibly corresponds to TRBD2 (6 bases). Trimming cost V 1 base and J 5 bases, with 19 bases left between them. CDR3 length: 16 amino acids. Germline V gene data show CDR1 as DFQATT and CDR2 as SNEGSKA (reference sequence). CDR3 sequence: CSARAVQGGNRDTQYF. The CDR3, as DNA: TGCAGTGCTAGAGCGGTTCAGGGAGGTAATCGAGATACGCAGTATTTT.

This clonotype appeared many times. This chain connects TRBV6-2 or TRBV6-3 to TRBJ2-1; 11 positions agree with TRBD1. After removal of 7 bases from V and 9 bases from J, the junction contained 8 bases not matched to a gene. Germline CDR1 and CDR2: MNHEY and SVGEGT. The CDR3 loop spans 14 amino acids. CDR3 nucleotide sequence: TGTGCCAGCACCCAATCCGGGACAGGGGGTGAGCAGTTCTTC. Its protein is CASTQSGTGGEQFF.

The V gene is TRBV9, the J gene TRBJ1-4; the D gene is possibly TRBD1 (5 bases). The CDR3 covers 16 residues. From germline, CDR1 is SGDLS and CDR2 YYNGEE. The ends were cut back, 3 bases at V and 5 bases at J, with 17 bases in the middle. CDR3 residues: CASSEGSPASNEKLFF. The CDR3 coding sequence is TGTGCCAGCAGCGAGGGGTCACCGGCCTCCAATGAAAAACTGTTTTTT.

This clonotype has more than one count but fewer than ten. V and J are TRBV6-5 and TRBJ2-3; TRBD2 agrees at 7 bases. The V and J ends lost 2 bases and 3 bases, in that order; junction bases with no gene match: 5. CDR1 MNHEY and CDR2 SVGAGI come from the germline V gene. The CDR3 runs 15 residues. The CDR3 protein is CASSYAGDNTDTQYF. CDR3 sequence (DNA): TGTGCCAGCAGTTACGCGGGAGATAATACAGATACGCAGTATTTT.

This chain joins TRBV20-1 and TRBJ2-3; TRBD2 is a possible D gene (5 bases). Germline CDR1 DFQATT, CDR2 SNEGSKA (reference sequence). The CDR3 has 15 residues. Trimming removed 7 bases at V and 0 bases at J, with 17 bases between. The CDR3 DNA reads as TGCAGTGTCTCGGAGGAGAGTTACAGCACAGATACGCAGTATTTT. Translating it yields CSVSEESYSTDTQYF.

This clonotype was found a few times. The CDR3 region is CASSLRGPGTGELFF. The CDR3 nucleotides are TGTGCCAGCAGCTTGCGCGGACCTGGGACCGGGGAGCTGTTTTTT. The rearrangement joins TRBV11-2 to TRBJ2-2, with D uncertain. CDR1 and CDR2 from the germline V gene are SGHAT and FQNNGV. Trimming left V 3 bases short and J 5 bases short, with 13 bases between. This CDR3 is built from 15 residues.

The V and J genes are TRBV12-3 or TRBV12-4 and TRBJ2-1; 10 nucleotides match TRBD2. V was clipped by 6 bases and J by 5 bases; unmatched bases: 4. This CDR3 region has 14 residues. CDR3 region: CASSIAGGHNEQFF. The CDR3 nucleotides are TGTGCCAGCAGCATAGCGGGAGGACACAATGAGCAGTTCTTC.

CDR3 nucleotides: TGTGCCAGCAGCGTTGACCCTTTTCTTCGGCTGTTTTTT. Amino acid sequence: CASSVDPFLRLFF. The rearrangement uses TRBV11-1 and TRBJ2-2; D remains unclear. The germline V gene has CDR1 SGHAT and CDR2 FQDESV (reference sequence). Trimming left V 5 bases short and J 13 bases short, with 17 bases between. This CDR3 region has 13 residues.

CDR3 sequence reads: CASSSADYEQFF. CDR3 in DNA: TGTGCCAGCAGTTCCGCCGACTATGAGCAGTTCTTC. The genes are TRBV6-8 and TRBJ2-1; D uncertain. Looked up from germline, CDR1 is MNHGY and CDR2 is SAAAGT. The CDR3 contains 12 residues. V lost 4 bases and J 8 bases, leaving 9 bases between the germline ends.

This chain connects TRBV7-8 to TRBJ1-2; TRBD1 agrees at 9 bases. Germline assignment: CDR1 SGHVS and CDR2 FQNEAQ. V shed 0 bases, J shed 5 bases, and the junction held 4 bases outside the gene matches. This CDR3 has 15 residues. CDR3 amino acids: CASSLASGQGYGYTF. CDR3 in DNA: TGTGCCAGCAGCTTAGCCTCGGGACAGGGTTATGGCTACACCTTC.

This sequence joins TRBV7-2 and TRBJ1-2; 7 bases fit TRBD1. Unmatched junction bases numbered 15, after V lost 5 bases and J lost 6 bases. This CDR3 is 16 amino acids long. The germline V gene has CDR1 SGHTA and CDR2 FQGNSA. As DNA, the CDR3 is TGTGCCAGCAGCCTTGGAGACAGGGCGGCAGTCCATGGCTACACCTTC. This translates into CASSLGDRAAVHGYTF.

The rearrangement links TRBV2 to TRBJ1-4, with D possibly being TRBD1 (5 bases). Deletions cut 6 bases from V and 7 bases from J, with 15 bases between. This CDR3 spans 14 amino acids. Per germline, CDR1 SNHLY and CDR2 FYNNEI. The CDR3, as DNA: TGTGCCAGCAGCCCCGAGGGGAGAAGTGAAAAACTGTTTTTT. Amino acid sequence: CASSPEGRSEKLFF.